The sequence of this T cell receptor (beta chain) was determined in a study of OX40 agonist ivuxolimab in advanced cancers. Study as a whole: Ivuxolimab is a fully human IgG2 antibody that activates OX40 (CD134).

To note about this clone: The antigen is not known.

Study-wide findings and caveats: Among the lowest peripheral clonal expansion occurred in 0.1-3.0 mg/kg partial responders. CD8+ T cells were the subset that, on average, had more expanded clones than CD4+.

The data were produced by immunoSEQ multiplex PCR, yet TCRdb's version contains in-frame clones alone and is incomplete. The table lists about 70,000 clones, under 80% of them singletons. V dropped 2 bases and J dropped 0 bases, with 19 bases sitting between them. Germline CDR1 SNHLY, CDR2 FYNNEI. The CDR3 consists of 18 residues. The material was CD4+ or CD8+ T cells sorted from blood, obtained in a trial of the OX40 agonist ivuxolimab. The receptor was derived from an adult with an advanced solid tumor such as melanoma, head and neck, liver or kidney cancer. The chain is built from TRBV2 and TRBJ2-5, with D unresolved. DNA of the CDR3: TGTGCCAGCAGTGAATGGTATAGGGCAGGCCCGTACCAAGAGACCCAGTACTTC. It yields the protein CASSEWYRAGPYQETQYF.